Listed below are T cell receptor beta chains from one sample, sequenced in a study of blood T cells in healthy people across ages. TCRdb redid the calling of the 5' RACE reads with MiXCR, one entry per CDR3 protein. The sample holds about 650,000 distinct CDR3 sequences; roughly half are singletons and the top ten take roughly 14%. The sequenced sample was blood. These receptors were collected from a woman older than 75 in good health. Each CDR3 is given with its conserved first and last residue. The order of the fields is J gene, V gene, clone size, D gene, CDR3 protein, CDR3 DNA. The D gene is left open where the match is weak. The size field is filled for only some rows; it gives once, few, many or a size class.

j_call: TRBJ2-3; v_call: TRBV28; clone_size: many; d_call: TRBD2; cdr3_aa: CASSFGLAGPSARSAFRGDTQYF; cdr3_nt: TGTGCCAGCAGTTTTGGTCTAGCGGGGCCCTCGGCTAGATCTGCGTTCAGGGGAGATACGCAGTATTTT
j_call: TRBJ1-4; v_call: TRBV6-5; clone_size: many; d_call: .; cdr3_aa: CASSYSPLSGKLFF; cdr3_nt: TGTGCCAGCAGTTACTCACCCCTAAGCGGAAAACTGTTTTTT
j_call: TRBJ2-7; v_call: TRBV27; clone_size: .; d_call: .; cdr3_aa: CASSLRGGYNEQYF; cdr3_nt: TGTGCCAGCAGTTTAAGAGGGGGGTACAATGAGCAGTACTTC
j_call: TRBJ2-3; v_call: TRBV5-1; clone_size: few; d_call: TRBD1; cdr3_aa: CASSLDGTGRADTQYF; cdr3_nt: TGCGCCAGCAGCCTCGACGGGACAGGGCGGGCAGATACGCAGTATTTT
j_call: TRBJ2-5; v_call: TRBV11-3; clone_size: .; d_call: .; cdr3_aa: CASSPTEGIQYF; cdr3_nt: TGTGCCAGCAGCCCGACAGAGGGCATCCAGTACTTC
j_call: TRBJ2-7; v_call: TRBV4-1; clone_size: .; d_call: TRBD2; cdr3_aa: CASSQDLSGTRRYEQYF; cdr3_nt: TGCGCCAGCAGCCAAGATTTGAGCGGGACTAGGAGGTACGAGCAGTACTTC
j_call: TRBJ2-4; v_call: TRBV12-5; clone_size: .; d_call: .; cdr3_aa: CASGLQTLGGASENIQYF; cdr3_nt: TGTGCTAGTGGTTTGCAAACCCTTGGGGGGGCCTCAGAAAACATTCAGTACTTC
j_call: TRBJ1-5; v_call: TRBV4-1; clone_size: .; d_call: .; cdr3_aa: CASSQDPGPNQPQHF; cdr3_nt: TGCGCCAGCAGCCAAGATCCAGGACCGAATCAGCCCCAGCATTTT
j_call: TRBJ1-4; v_call: TRBV12-3/TRBV12-4; clone_size: few; d_call: .; cdr3_aa: CASSLMGGPLYEKLFF; cdr3_nt: TGTGCCAGCAGTTTAATGGGGGGCCCCCTTTATGAAAAACTGTTTTTT
j_call: TRBJ1-2; v_call: TRBV4-1; clone_size: .; d_call: .; cdr3_aa: CASSQVLGQNYGYTF; cdr3_nt: TGCGCCAGCAGCCAAGTTCTAGGACAGAACTATGGCTACACCTTC
j_call: TRBJ2-3; v_call: TRBV7-2; clone_size: .; d_call: .; cdr3_aa: CASRFKGGTSTDTQYF; cdr3_nt: TGTGCCAGCAGGTTCAAGGGGGGGACTAGCACAGATACGCAGTATTTT
j_call: TRBJ1-6; v_call: TRBV25-1; clone_size: .; d_call: .; cdr3_aa: CASASSVNSPLHF; cdr3_nt: TGTGCCAGTGCAAGTAGCGTGAATTCACCCCTCCACTTT
j_call: TRBJ2-3; v_call: TRBV20-1; clone_size: .; d_call: .; cdr3_aa: CSDRGGLDTQYF; cdr3_nt: TGCAGTGATAGAGGGGGGCTCGATACGCAGTATTTT
j_call: TRBJ2-2; v_call: TRBV5-1; clone_size: .; d_call: .; cdr3_aa: CASSLEVPQWSGELFF; cdr3_nt: TGCGCCAGCAGCTTGGAGGTCCCACAATGGTCCGGGGAGCTGTTTTTT
j_call: TRBJ1-4; v_call: TRBV7-9; clone_size: many; d_call: .; cdr3_aa: CASSAAAGAEKLFF; cdr3_nt: TGTGCCAGCAGCGCGGCGGCAGGGGCTGAAAAACTGTTTTTT
j_call: TRBJ1-5; v_call: TRBV3-1; clone_size: .; d_call: .; cdr3_aa: CASSQDSRGPGHQPQHF; cdr3_nt: TGTGCCAGCAGCCAAGATTCTAGGGGCCCGGGGCATCAGCCCCAGCATTTT
j_call: TRBJ1-4; v_call: TRBV19; clone_size: .; d_call: .; cdr3_aa: CASSITRAATNDKLFF; cdr3_nt: TGTGCCAGTAGTATCACACGGGCGGCTACGAATGACAAACTGTTTTTT
j_call: TRBJ2-2; v_call: TRBV3-1; clone_size: .; d_call: .; cdr3_aa: CASSQAGADTGELFF; cdr3_nt: TGTGCCAGCAGCCAAGCGGGAGCTGACACCGGGGAGCTGTTTTTT
j_call: TRBJ2-2; v_call: TRBV6-5; clone_size: .; d_call: .; cdr3_aa: CASTLGFRGTGELFF; cdr3_nt: TGTGCCAGCACCCTAGGTTTTCGGGGCACCGGGGAGCTGTTTTTT
j_call: TRBJ2-3; v_call: TRBV3-1; clone_size: .; d_call: .; cdr3_aa: CASSFQGIYTDTQYF; cdr3_nt: TGTGCCAGCAGCTTTCAGGGGATTTACACAGATACGCAGTATTTT
j_call: TRBJ2-2; v_call: TRBV28; clone_size: few; d_call: TRBD1; cdr3_aa: CASSSGQGLNTGELFF; cdr3_nt: TGTGCCAGCAGTTCTGGACAGGGCCTGAACACCGGGGAGCTGTTTTTT
j_call: TRBJ1-6; v_call: TRBV7-2; clone_size: once; d_call: TRBD1; cdr3_aa: CASSFSTGGSYNSPLHF; cdr3_nt: TGTGCCAGCAGCTTTTCGACAGGGGGCTCCTATAATTCACCCCTCCACTTT
j_call: TRBJ2-2; v_call: TRBV10-3; clone_size: .; d_call: TRBD2; cdr3_aa: CATLLAGGTGELFF; cdr3_nt: TGTGCCACCCTCCTAGCGGGGGGAACCGGGGAGCTGTTTTTT
j_call: TRBJ2-5; v_call: TRBV7-2; clone_size: .; d_call: .; cdr3_aa: CASSLALATQYF; cdr3_nt: TGTGCCAGCAGCTTAGCACTAGCAACCCAGTACTTC
j_call: TRBJ2-7; v_call: TRBV2; clone_size: .; d_call: .; cdr3_aa: CAGSLTGREQYF; cdr3_nt: TGTGCCGGCAGTTTGACCGGCAGGGAGCAGTACTTC
j_call: TRBJ2-3; v_call: TRBV25-1; clone_size: .; d_call: TRBD2; cdr3_aa: CASSDLAGDFTDTQYF; cdr3_nt: TGTGCCAGCAGTGACTTAGCGGGGGACTTCACAGATACGCAGTATTTT
j_call: TRBJ2-7; v_call: TRBV5-1; clone_size: .; d_call: TRBD2; cdr3_aa: CASSPGTSGINEQYF; cdr3_nt: TGCGCCAGCAGCCCAGGGACTAGCGGGATCAACGAGCAGTACTTC
j_call: TRBJ2-5; v_call: TRBV7-7; clone_size: many; d_call: .; cdr3_aa: CASSLGSGSQETQYF; cdr3_nt: TGTGCTAGCAGCTTAGGTTCGGGCAGCCAAGAGACCCAGTACTTC
j_call: TRBJ2-7; v_call: TRBV21-1; clone_size: .; d_call: .; cdr3_aa: CASTLRAYEQYF; cdr3_nt: TGTGCCAGCACCCTCCGGGCCTACGAGCAGTACTTC
j_call: TRBJ2-7; v_call: TRBV12-3/TRBV12-4; clone_size: many; d_call: .; cdr3_aa: CASSYQEIYEQYF; cdr3_nt: TGTGCCAGCAGTTATCAAGAGATCTACGAGCAGTACTTC
j_call: TRBJ1-2; v_call: TRBV15; clone_size: many; d_call: .; cdr3_aa: CATSREGELNYGYTF; cdr3_nt: TGTGCCACCAGCAGAGAGGGAGAACTAAACTATGGCTACACCTTC
j_call: TRBJ2-3; v_call: TRBV24-1; clone_size: many; d_call: .; cdr3_aa: CATSDSSSGQDTQYF; cdr3_nt: TGTGCCACCAGTGATTCGTCTAGCGGACAGGATACGCAGTATTTT
j_call: TRBJ2-1; v_call: TRBV15; clone_size: .; d_call: TRBD2; cdr3_aa: CATSRVPDLAGVNEQFF; cdr3_nt: TGTGCCACCAGCAGAGTGCCGGACCTAGCGGGAGTAAATGAGCAGTTCTTC
j_call: TRBJ2-7; v_call: TRBV30; clone_size: many; d_call: .; cdr3_aa: CAWKGIRDFSYEQYF; cdr3_nt: TGTGCCTGGAAGGGAATCAGGGACTTCTCCTACGAGCAGTACTTC
j_call: TRBJ2-4; v_call: TRBV3-1; clone_size: .; d_call: .; cdr3_aa: CASSQRGKNIQYF; cdr3_nt: TGTGCCAGCAGCCAGCGTGGCAAAAACATTCAGTACTTC
j_call: TRBJ2-1; v_call: TRBV20-1; clone_size: many; d_call: .; cdr3_aa: CSATGANYNEQFF; cdr3_nt: TGCAGTGCTACAGGGGCTAACTACAATGAGCAGTTCTTC
j_call: TRBJ2-3; v_call: TRBV18; clone_size: many; d_call: TRBD2; cdr3_aa: CASSPLSGGGTDTQYF; cdr3_nt: TGTGCCAGCTCACCTCTTAGCGGGGGGGGCACAGATACGCAGTATTTT
j_call: TRBJ2-2; v_call: TRBV4-1; clone_size: .; d_call: TRBD2; cdr3_aa: CASSQAPRLAGGELFF; cdr3_nt: TGCGCCAGCAGCCAGGCCCCCAGACTAGCGGGAGGGGAGCTGTTTTTT
j_call: TRBJ2-7; v_call: TRBV12-3/TRBV12-4; clone_size: many; d_call: .; cdr3_aa: CASSSRDRAYEQYF; cdr3_nt: TGTGCCAGCTCAAGCCGGGACCGGGCCTACGAGCAGTACTTC
j_call: TRBJ2-3; v_call: TRBV24-1; clone_size: .; d_call: TRBD2; cdr3_aa: CATSDLGLGDTQYF; cdr3_nt: TGTGCCACCAGTGATCTAGGACTAGGAGATACGCAGTATTTT
j_call: TRBJ2-2; v_call: TRBV6-5; clone_size: .; d_call: .; cdr3_aa: CASSRPSTGELFF; cdr3_nt: TGTGCCAGCAGCCGACCGAGCACCGGGGAGCTGTTTTTT
j_call: TRBJ2-6; v_call: TRBV10-3; clone_size: .; d_call: TRBD1; cdr3_aa: CAIGAGTVISGANVLTF; cdr3_nt: TGTGCCATCGGCGCCGGGACAGTAATCTCTGGGGCCAACGTCCTGACTTTC
j_call: TRBJ2-3; v_call: TRBV4-1; clone_size: few; d_call: .; cdr3_aa: CASSQGGHIGTDTQYF; cdr3_nt: TGCGCCAGCAGCCAAGGGGGCCACATTGGCACAGATACGCAGTATTTT
j_call: TRBJ2-5; v_call: TRBV24-1; clone_size: .; d_call: TRBD1; cdr3_aa: CATSDSGQLDEQYF; cdr3_nt: TGTGCCACCAGTGACTCGGGACAGCTGGATGAGCAGTACTTC
j_call: TRBJ2-6; v_call: TRBV10-3; clone_size: .; d_call: TRBD1; cdr3_aa: CASYRAGQGVWLVPGANVLTF; cdr3_nt: TGTGCCTCCTACCGCGCGGGACAGGGTGTTTGGTTAGTCCCTGGGGCCAACGTCCTGACTTTC
j_call: TRBJ1-2; v_call: TRBV12-3/TRBV12-4; clone_size: .; d_call: .; cdr3_aa: CASRIEGVYSYGYTF; cdr3_nt: TGTGCCAGCCGAATCGAAGGAGTTTATAGCTATGGCTACACCTTC
j_call: TRBJ2-2; v_call: TRBV10-3; clone_size: once; d_call: TRBD1; cdr3_aa: CAISVDRVNTGELFF; cdr3_nt: TGTGCCATCAGTGTGGACAGGGTGAACACCGGGGAGCTGTTTTTT
j_call: TRBJ2-3; v_call: TRBV29-1; clone_size: few; d_call: .; cdr3_aa: CSVEGGLDTQYF; cdr3_nt: TGCAGCGTTGAGGGGGGCTTGGATACGCAGTATTTT
j_call: TRBJ2-2; v_call: TRBV6-6; clone_size: few; d_call: TRBD2; cdr3_aa: CASSDSSGVGELFF; cdr3_nt: TGTGCCAGCAGTGACTCTAGCGGTGTCGGGGAGCTGTTTTTT
j_call: TRBJ2-7; v_call: TRBV11-2; clone_size: .; d_call: TRBD1; cdr3_aa: CASSFSDRDYEQYF; cdr3_nt: TGTGCCAGCAGCTTCTCTGACAGGGACTACGAGCAGTACTTC
j_call: TRBJ1-5; v_call: TRBV7-3; clone_size: .; d_call: .; cdr3_aa: CASSLKMRTSNQPQHF; cdr3_nt: TGTGCCAGCAGCTTAAAGATGAGAACTAGCAATCAGCCCCAGCATTTT
j_call: TRBJ2-2; v_call: TRBV4-3; clone_size: .; d_call: .; cdr3_aa: CASSQDINTGELFF; cdr3_nt: TGCGCCAGCAGCCAAGACATAAACACCGGGGAGCTGTTTTTT
j_call: TRBJ2-5; v_call: TRBV9; clone_size: many; d_call: .; cdr3_aa: CASSVDQETQYF; cdr3_nt: TGTGCCAGCAGCGTTGACCAAGAGACCCAGTACTTC
j_call: TRBJ1-6; v_call: TRBV15; clone_size: many; d_call: .; cdr3_aa: CATSRDRSDNSPLHF; cdr3_nt: TGTGCCACCAGCAGAGATCGATCCGATAATTCACCCCTCCACTTT
j_call: TRBJ2-2; v_call: TRBV3-1; clone_size: few; d_call: .; cdr3_aa: CASSQDSAGRGELFF; cdr3_nt: TGTGCCAGCAGCCAAGACAGCGCGGGGCGCGGGGAGCTGTTTTTT
j_call: TRBJ2-1; v_call: TRBV29-1; clone_size: .; d_call: TRBD2; cdr3_aa: CSVVAGFENEQFF; cdr3_nt: TGCAGCGTTGTAGCGGGGTTTGAGAATGAGCAGTTCTTC
j_call: TRBJ2-1; v_call: TRBV7-8; clone_size: .; d_call: .; cdr3_aa: CASRPDRGTYNEQFF; cdr3_nt: TGTGCCAGCAGGCCCGACCGGGGAACCTACAATGAGCAGTTCTTC
j_call: TRBJ2-7; v_call: TRBV2; clone_size: many; d_call: .; cdr3_aa: CASSEPREQYF; cdr3_nt: TGTGCCAGCAGTGAACCGCGAGAGCAGTACTTC
j_call: TRBJ1-5; v_call: TRBV28; clone_size: few; d_call: .; cdr3_aa: CASSLTVGNQPQHF; cdr3_nt: TGTGCCAGCAGTTTAACCGTTGGGAATCAGCCCCAGCATTTT